A selection of T cell receptor beta chains follows, all from one sample in a study of cytomegalovirus exposure and HLA in healthy donors. Profiling relied on immunoSEQ multiplex PCR, and the TCRdb table lists in-frame clones only, not all of them. Found here are around 260,000 clones, around 90% of them singletons; the top ten hold 3% to 3.5%. Sequences were obtained from PBMCs. Receptors were obtained from a woman between 25 and 40 years old in good health and CMV-seronegative. CDR3s include the opening cysteine and the closing phenylalanine or tryptophan. A D gene is named only where the DNA matches it firmly.

TRBJ2-5 | TRBV7-3 | 15 | - | CASSFSPGLMETQYF | TGTGCCAGCAGCTTCTCCCCCGGACTGATGGAGACCCAGTACTTC
TRBJ2-5 | TRBV27 | 16 | TRBD2 | CASSPASGRALETQYF | TGTGCCAGCAGTCCGGCTAGCGGGAGGGCTCTGGAGACCCAGTACTTC
TRBJ1-2 | TRBV18 | 13 | - | CASSTGGSYGYTF | TGTGCCAGCTCAACCGGGGGTTCCTATGGCTACACCTTC
TRBJ2-7 | TRBV4-1 | 17 | TRBD2 | CASSPQVATSDSYEQYF | TGCGCCAGCAGCCCCCAAGTGGCGACTAGCGACTCCTACGAGCAGTACTTC
TRBJ1-2 | TRBV5-1 | 11 | - | CASSFGDGYTF | TGCGCCAGCAGCTTTGGTGACGGCTACACCTTC
TRBJ1-1 | TRBV27 | 14 | - | CASRAGDGGTEAFF | TGTGCCAGCAGGGCGGGCGATGGGGGCACTGAAGCTTTCTTT
TRBJ1-2 | TRBV13 | 14 | TRBD1 | CASSFMTGNYGYTF | TGTGCCAGCAGCTTCATGACAGGGAACTATGGCTACACCTTC
TRBJ2-2 | TRBV7-6 | 16 | - | CASSLVTVGGTGELFF | TGTGCCAGCAGCTTAGTGACAGTTGGGGGCACCGGGGAGCTGTTTTTT
TRBJ2-7 | TRBV7-8 | 16 | - | CASSLAPGRGTYEQYF | TGTGCCAGCAGCTTAGCCCCTGGGCGGGGCACCTACGAGCAGTACTTC
TRBJ2-1 | TRBV27 | 16 | - | CASSWVRERSYNEQFF | TGTGCCAGCAGTTGGGTCCGGGAGAGATCCTACAATGAGCAGTTCTTC
TRBJ1-5 | TRBV7-9 | 18 | - | CASSLGTQTLNSNQPQHF | TGTGCCAGCAGCTTAGGGACACAAACCTTAAATAGCAATCAGCCCCAGCATTTT
TRBJ2-1 | TRBV19 | 15 | - | CASSPGRFSYNEQFF | TGTGCCAGTAGCCCTGGCCGCTTCTCCTACAATGAGCAGTTCTTC
TRBJ2-2 | TRBV5-1 | 20 | TRBD2 | CASSLDPGSSGSRYTGELFF | TGCGCCAGCAGCTTGGATCCTGGTTCTAGCGGGAGTCGTTACACCGGGGAGCTGTTTTTT
TRBJ2-1 | TRBV6-1 | 11 | - | CASSEGNEQFF | TGTGCCAGCAGTGAAGGCAATGAGCAGTTCTTC
TRBJ2-7 | TRBV9 | 15 | TRBD2 | CASSASGRQDYEQYF | TGTGCCAGCAGCGCTAGCGGGAGGCAGGACTACGAGCAGTACTTC
TRBJ2-7 | TRBV19 | 14 | - | CASSTNPTDYGQYF | TGTGCCAGTAGTACCAACCCGACAGACTACGGGCAGTACTTC
TRBJ1-1 | TRBV19 | 13 | TRBD1 | CASRTGANTEAFF | TGTGCCAGCCGGACAGGTGCGAACACTGAAGCTTTCTTT